Listed below are T cell receptor beta chains from one sample, sequenced in a study of molecular identifiers for immune sequencing clone quantification. MiXCR, applied by TCRdb to the PCR reads, yields one record per CDR3 protein. Of some 100,000 distinct CDR3 sequences listed, 35% to 40% are singletons. Specimen: naive CD8+ T cells from blood, with Jurkat cell RNA spiked in. The receptors stem from a human donor in good health. Some libraries in this study had Jurkat cell RNA spiked in. The CDR3 runs from the conserved cysteine through the conserved F or W. Fields, in order: CDR3 protein, CDR3 DNA, D gene, J gene, V gene, clone size. The D gene is left open where the match is weak. For some rows the clone size is stated as once, few or many, or as a class when expanded; others skip it.

CDR3aa: CSAPQALGADTQYF
CDR3nt: TGCAGTGCTCCACAGGCCCTTGGGGCAGATACGCAGTATTTT
d_gene: .
j_gene: TRBJ2-3
v_gene: TRBV20-1
abundance: .

CDR3aa: CASSYGMETQYF
CDR3nt: TGTGCCAGCAGCTATGGGATGGAGACCCAGTACTTC
d_gene: .
j_gene: TRBJ2-5
v_gene: TRBV11-2
abundance: few

CDR3aa: CASSLKTGPKPGELFF
CDR3nt: TGCGCCAGCAGCTTGAAGACAGGTCCTAAACCCGGGGAGCTGTTTTTT
d_gene: .
j_gene: TRBJ2-2
v_gene: TRBV5-1
abundance: many

CDR3aa: CASSLWQGYNEQFF
CDR3nt: TGCGCCAGCAGCTTGTGGCAGGGGTACAATGAGCAGTTCTTC
d_gene: .
j_gene: TRBJ2-1
v_gene: TRBV5-1
abundance: few

CDR3aa: CASSLFASLEAKNIQYF
CDR3nt: TGTGCCAGCTCTCTTTTCGCCTCGTTAGAGGCCAAAAACATTCAGTACTTC
d_gene: .
j_gene: TRBJ2-4
v_gene: TRBV28
abundance: few

CDR3aa: CARSPGLAEGETQYF
CDR3nt: TGTGCCCGCAGTCCCGGACTAGCGGAGGGGGAGACCCAGTACTTC
d_gene: TRBD2
j_gene: TRBJ2-5
v_gene: TRBV6-5
abundance: .

CDR3aa: CASSIYGGSNQPQHF
CDR3nt: TGTGCCAGTAGTATCTACGGAGGGAGCAATCAGCCCCAGCATTTT
d_gene: .
j_gene: TRBJ1-5
v_gene: TRBV19
abundance: .

CDR3aa: CASSLRPKETQYF
CDR3nt: TGTGCCAGCAGCTTAAGGCCTAAAGAGACCCAGTACTTC
d_gene: .
j_gene: TRBJ2-5
v_gene: TRBV7-9
abundance: many

CDR3aa: CASSLGGLPSNQPQHF
CDR3nt: TGTGCCAGCAGCTTAGGGGGGCTGCCTAGCAATCAGCCCCAGCATTTT
d_gene: .
j_gene: TRBJ1-5
v_gene: TRBV13
abundance: .

CDR3aa: CASSFGHREQGYTF
CDR3nt: TGTGCCAGCAGTTTTGGACACCGGGAACAGGGCTACACCTTC
d_gene: .
j_gene: TRBJ1-2
v_gene: TRBV28
abundance: .

CDR3aa: CASTPLQGPTNEKLFF
CDR3nt: TGTGCCAGCACCCCTCTTCAAGGTCCAACTAATGAAAAACTGTTTTTT
d_gene: .
j_gene: TRBJ1-4
v_gene: TRBV7-9
abundance: .

CDR3aa: CASSYWDRTSYGYTF
CDR3nt: TGTGCCAGCAGTTACTGGGACAGAACTTCCTATGGCTACACCTTC
d_gene: TRBD1
j_gene: TRBJ1-2
v_gene: TRBV6-5
abundance: few

CDR3aa: CASSQERLAGYNEQFF
CDR3nt: TGTGCCAGCAGCCAAGAGAGGCTAGCGGGATACAATGAGCAGTTCTTC
d_gene: TRBD2
j_gene: TRBJ2-1
v_gene: TRBV4-2
abundance: .

CDR3aa: CATRDRRGKGSYNEQFF
CDR3nt: TGTGCCACCCGGGACAGGAGGGGTAAGGGCTCCTACAATGAGCAGTTCTTC
d_gene: TRBD1
j_gene: TRBJ2-1
v_gene: TRBV28
abundance: few

CDR3aa: CASSLIGNVGPQHF
CDR3nt: TGTGCCAGCAGCTTGATAGGGAACGTTGGGCCCCAGCATTTT
d_gene: .
j_gene: TRBJ1-5
v_gene: TRBV5-3
abundance: few

CDR3aa: CASRTRGPEPQYF
CDR3nt: TGTGCCAGCCGTACTAGAGGGCCGGAGCCCCAGTACTTC
d_gene: .
j_gene: TRBJ2-5
v_gene: TRBV7-9
abundance: .

CDR3aa: CASSLGTAGNTIYF
CDR3nt: TGTGCCAGCAGTTTAGGGACAGCTGGAAACACCATATATTTT
d_gene: .
j_gene: TRBJ1-3
v_gene: TRBV12-3/TRBV12-4
abundance: once

CDR3aa: CASSLALPSNEKLFF
CDR3nt: TGCGCCAGCAGCTTGGCACTACCCAGTAATGAAAAACTGTTTTTT
d_gene: .
j_gene: TRBJ1-4
v_gene: TRBV5-1
abundance: few

CDR3aa: CASSQESAANEQYF
CDR3nt: TGCGCCAGCAGCCAAGAATCGGCGGCGAACGAGCAGTACTTC
d_gene: .
j_gene: TRBJ2-7
v_gene: TRBV4-3
abundance: many

CDR3aa: CASSLTGLSYEQYF
CDR3nt: TGTGCCAGCAGCCTAACCGGTCTCTCCTACGAGCAGTACTTC
d_gene: .
j_gene: TRBJ2-7
v_gene: TRBV6-6
abundance: many

CDR3aa: CASSLPGLAVEQFF
CDR3nt: TGTGCCAGCAGTTTACCGGGACTAGCGGTTGAGCAGTTCTTC
d_gene: TRBD2
j_gene: TRBJ2-1
v_gene: TRBV27
abundance: .

CDR3aa: CASSLGVYTDTQYF
CDR3nt: TGTGCCAGCAGCTTGGGAGTTTACACAGATACGCAGTATTTT
d_gene: .
j_gene: TRBJ2-3
v_gene: TRBV13
abundance: .

CDR3aa: CASSAGTSGSRAGELFF
CDR3nt: TGTGCCAGCAGCGCCGGGACTAGCGGGAGTCGGGCCGGGGAGCTGTTTTTT
d_gene: TRBD2
j_gene: TRBJ2-2
v_gene: TRBV9
abundance: many

CDR3aa: CASSLGEGTEDYEQYF
CDR3nt: TGTGCCAGCAGTTTAGGGGAAGGGACAGAAGACTACGAGCAGTACTTC
d_gene: TRBD1
j_gene: TRBJ2-7
v_gene: TRBV28
abundance: .

CDR3aa: CASRTRGLAGEYF
CDR3nt: TGTGCCAGCCGAACTAGGGGACTAGCTGGGGAGTACTTC
d_gene: TRBD2
j_gene: TRBJ2-7
v_gene: TRBV6-5
abundance: few

CDR3aa: CASSQDAHRTYEQYF
CDR3nt: TGCGCCAGCAGCCAAGACGCGCACAGAACCTACGAGCAGTACTTC
d_gene: .
j_gene: TRBJ2-7
v_gene: TRBV4-3
abundance: few

CDR3aa: CATSDVTGANVLTF
CDR3nt: TGTGCCACCAGTGATGTGACCGGGGCCAACGTCCTGACTTTC
d_gene: .
j_gene: TRBJ2-6
v_gene: TRBV24-1
abundance: many

CDR3aa: CASSANPEEGDHEPQYF
CDR3nt: TGTGCCAGCAGCGCCAACCCTGAGGAAGGGGATCACGAGCCCCAGTACTTC
d_gene: .
j_gene: TRBJ2-5
v_gene: TRBV9
abundance: .

CDR3aa: CASSEVGYEQYF
CDR3nt: TGTGCCAGCAGTGAAGTAGGGTACGAGCAGTACTTC
d_gene: .
j_gene: TRBJ2-7
v_gene: TRBV6-1
abundance: few

CDR3aa: CASSYSTDRITDTQYF
CDR3nt: TGTGCCAGCAGTTACTCGACGGACAGGATCACAGATACGCAGTATTTT
d_gene: TRBD1
j_gene: TRBJ2-3
v_gene: TRBV6-2/TRBV6-3
abundance: few

CDR3aa: CASSQDEYEQYF
CDR3nt: TGCGCCAGCAGCCAAGATGAGTACGAGCAGTACTTC
d_gene: .
j_gene: TRBJ2-7
v_gene: TRBV4-1
abundance: few

CDR3aa: CASSQAFGGAHEQYF
CDR3nt: TGTGCCAGCAGCCAAGCTTTCGGAGGGGCCCACGAGCAGTACTTC
d_gene: .
j_gene: TRBJ2-7
v_gene: TRBV4-2
abundance: .

CDR3aa: CAAGEGYEQSF
CDR3nt: TGTGCCGCAGGGGAAGGGTACGAGCAGTCCTTC
d_gene: .
j_gene: TRBJ2-7
v_gene: TRBV27
abundance: .

CDR3aa: CASSLPGTGGAGELFF
CDR3nt: TGTGCCAGCAGTTTACCAGGGACAGGGGGCGCCGGGGAGCTGTTTTTT
d_gene: TRBD1
j_gene: TRBJ2-2
v_gene: TRBV12-3/TRBV12-4
abundance: .

CDR3aa: CSARELAGGQYYNEQFF
CDR3nt: TGCAGTGCTAGAGAGCTAGCGGGAGGGCAATACTACAATGAGCAGTTCTTC
d_gene: TRBD2
j_gene: TRBJ2-1
v_gene: TRBV20-1
abundance: .

CDR3aa: CASSPGQGAYEQYF
CDR3nt: TGCGCCAGCAGCCCGGGACAGGGGGCGTACGAGCAGTACTTC
d_gene: TRBD1
j_gene: TRBJ2-7
v_gene: TRBV4-3
abundance: many

CDR3aa: CSAMKASSYEQYF
CDR3nt: TGCAGTGCTATGAAGGCCAGCTCCTACGAGCAGTACTTC
d_gene: .
j_gene: TRBJ2-7
v_gene: TRBV20-1
abundance: few

CDR3aa: CSARRYSNQPQHF
CDR3nt: TGCAGTGCTCGCCGTTATAGCAATCAGCCCCAGCATTTT
d_gene: .
j_gene: TRBJ1-5
v_gene: TRBV20-1
abundance: many

CDR3aa: CASSTRAGLPPYEQYF
CDR3nt: TGTGCCAGCAGTACCAGAGCGGGACTCCCCCCCTACGAGCAGTACTTC
d_gene: TRBD2
j_gene: TRBJ2-7
v_gene: TRBV6-2/TRBV6-3
abundance: few

CDR3aa: CASSVGGGDTDTQYF
CDR3nt: TGTGCCAGCAGCGTAGGGGGCGGGGACACAGATACGCAGTATTTT
d_gene: .
j_gene: TRBJ2-3
v_gene: TRBV9
abundance: .

CDR3aa: CASSLLLGLQDEQFF
CDR3nt: TGTGCCAGCAGCTTACTTTTAGGACTCCAGGATGAGCAGTTCTTC
d_gene: .
j_gene: TRBJ2-1
v_gene: TRBV7-6
abundance: many

CDR3aa: CASSELAGAHTDTQYF
CDR3nt: TGTGCCAGCAGTGAACTAGCGGGAGCCCACACAGATACGCAGTATTTT
d_gene: TRBD2
j_gene: TRBJ2-3
v_gene: TRBV6-4
abundance: .